Following are 20 T cell receptor beta chains from one sample sequenced in a study of healthy donors' naive CD4 and CD8 T cells. Each TCR library used approximately 500 ng of total RNA and a linear amplification protocol. TCRdb processed the reads anew with MiXCR; each CDR3 protein has one entry. The sample carries roughly 200,000 distinct CDR3 sequences, 74% recorded once. Sequenced material: naive CD4+ and CD8+ T cells sorted from blood, pooled from several donors. The receptor set was obtained from a pool of human donors in good health; the sample pools cells from several healthy donors.

The rearrangement links TRBV27 to TRBJ2-7, with 7 bases that match TRBD2. From germline, CDR1 is MNHEY and CDR2 SMNVEV (reference sequence). The length of the CDR3 is 14 residues. Losses at the gene ends were 3 bases for V and 5 bases for J; bases not matched to a gene: 7. CDR3 sequence (DNA): TGTGCCAGCAGTTTGCGGGGGACGGTTCACGAGCAGTACTTC. As protein: CASSLRGTVHEQYF.

The V gene is TRBV10-3, the J gene TRBJ1-1; 8 bases line up with TRBD1. V shed 9 bases, J shed 4 bases, and the junction held 4 bases outside the gene matches. From germline, CDR1 is ENHRY and CDR2 SYGVKD. The CDR3 consists of 12 residues. CDR3 nucleotides: TGTGCCATACAGGGGGACGGCACTGAAGCTTTCTTT. It is translated as CAIQGDGTEAFF.

This sequence joins TRBV6-1 and TRBJ2-2, with unresolved D. In germline, CDR1 is MNHNS, CDR2 SASEGT. The CDR3 is 18 amino acids. V shed 3 bases and J shed 2 bases, with 19 bases lying between them. In DNA form, the CDR3 reads TGTGCCAGCAGTGATTCTCACTCGAACCCGCGAAACACCGGGGAGCTGTTTTTT. Encoded protein: CASSDSHSNPRNTGELFF.

The chain uses TRBV19 and TRBJ1-6; 7 bases match TRBD1. The CDR3 has 14 residues. Germline CDR1 and CDR2: LNHDA and SQIVND (reference sequence). V trimming: 5 bases; J trimming: 9 bases; junction bases outside the gene matches: 7. The CDR3, as DNA: TGTGCCAGTAGTCCGACAGGGTGGAGTTCACCCCTCCACTTT. Translated: CASSPTGWSSPLHF.

This clonotype has only one observation. This chain links TRBV12-5 with TRBJ2-1; TRBD2 agrees at 9 bases. The ends lost 3 bases at V and 14 bases at J; junction bases unmatched: 2. CDR3 length: 11 amino acids. Germline V gene sequence: CDR1 LGHNT, CDR2 FRNRAP. Here the CDR3 reads CASGFGTSKFF. CDR3 bases: TGTGCTAGTGGTTTCGGGACTAGCAAGTTCTTC.

The chain uses TRBV6-5 and TRBJ2-5; D is perhaps TRBD2 (5 bases). V was shortened by 6 bases and J by 5 bases, with 13 bases between the two germline ends. The CDR3 has 13 amino acids. In germline, CDR1 is MNHEY, CDR2 SVGAGI. The DNA for the CDR3 is TGTGCCAGCAGCCGCGGGCGCGGGGAGACCCAGTACTTC. Translation gives CASSRGRGETQYF.

This chain connects TRBV20-1 to TRBJ2-1, with TRBD2 matching 11 bases. CDR1 is DFQATT, CDR2 SNEGSKA, per germline (reference sequence). J gave up 1 base and V 4 bases, and 9 bases lay outside the gene matches. The CDR3 is made up of 17 amino acids. The CDR3 region is CSATMLGLADSYNEQFF. For the CDR3, the DNA is TGCAGTGCTACTATGTTGGGACTAGCGGATTCCTACAATGAGCAGTTCTTC.

The CDR3 reads CSVGPNEQFF. Here the CDR3 DNA reads TGCAGCGTTGGTCCCAATGAGCAGTTCTTC. The gene calls are TRBV29-1 and TRBJ2-1; D is ambiguous. Germline assignment: CDR1 SQVTM and CDR2 ANQGSEA. Trimming stripped 4 bases from V and 6 bases from J, with 4 bases between. The CDR3 totals 10 residues.

The chain employs TRBV27 and TRBJ1-5; a weak D match, TRBD1 (6 bases). This CDR3 is 14 amino acids long. Germline V gene data show CDR1 as MNHEY and CDR2 as SMNVEV (reference sequence). V lost 4 bases and J lost 5, with 12 bases in between. The CDR3 spells CASSSTGWDQPQHF. CDR3 coding DNA: TGTGCCAGCAGTTCCACAGGGTGGGATCAGCCCCAGCATTTT.

V gene TRBV6-2 or TRBV6-3 combines with J gene TRBJ1-2, with D unresolved. Trimming shortened V by 7 bases and J by 7 bases, and 22 bases separated the two germline ends. The length of the CDR3 is 15 residues. From germline, CDR1 is MNHEY and CDR2 SVGEGT. CDR3 in DNA: TGTGCCAGCACCTTTACCCTGGACTTCGCGGGTGGCTACACCTTC. Its translation: CASTFTLDFAGGYTF.

This chain joins TRBV5-1 and TRBJ2-1; D possibly uses TRBD1 or TRBD2 (5 bases each). V lost 1 base to trimming and J lost 7 bases, with 15 bases between them. This CDR3 contains 15 residues. Germline CDR1 SGHRS, CDR2 YFSETQ. For the CDR3, the DNA is TGCGCCAGCAGCTTGAGTGGGACCCCAGGTAATGAGCAGTTCTTC. Translating gives CASSLSGTPGNEQFF.

V gene TRBV13 combines with J gene TRBJ2-7; maybe TRBD2 (5 bases). The germline V gene has CDR1 PRHDT and CDR2 FYEKMQ (reference sequence). The CDR3 is 14 residues long. Trimming shortened V by 3 bases and J by 3 bases, and 12 bases separated the two germline ends. CDR3 nucleotide sequence: TGTGCCAGCAGCTTTGAGGGATTCGGCTACGAGCAGTACTTC. It encodes CASSFEGFGYEQYF.

There are a few counts of this clonotype. This chain uses TRBV19 with TRBJ1-2; perhaps TRBD1 as D (5 bases). The V and J ends lost 1 base and 2 bases respectively, with 23 bases between them. Germline values: CDR1 LNHDA, CDR2 SQIVND (reference sequence). The CDR3 contains 19 residues. For the CDR3, the DNA is TGTGCCAGTAGTATAGTGGGGCCCAACGGGTCAAAGCGCAACTATGGCTACACCTTC. This gives the protein CASSIVGPNGSKRNYGYTF.

The chain has TRBV7-9 and TRBJ2-7; D is uncertain. CDR3 size: 14 residues. V lost 1 base and J lost 2, with 9 bases in between. Germline V lookup: CDR1 SEHNR, CDR2 FQNEAQ (reference sequence). In nucleotides, the CDR3 is TGTGCCAGCAGCTTAGGCGTCCATCCCTACGAGCAGTACTTC. Its protein product is CASSLGVHPYEQYF.

This clonotype was recorded only once. The chain has TRBV12-5 and TRBJ2-2; D ambiguous. Germline CDR1 LGHNT, CDR2 FRNRAP. The CDR3 runs 14 residues. The CDR3 DNA reads TGTGCCAGCAGTTTCGCTAGGAACACCGGGGAGCTGTTTTTT. Translated, it gives CASSFARNTGELFF.

The chain combines TRBV29-1 with TRBJ2-7; a weak D match, TRBD1 (5 bases). Trimming left V 4 bases short and J 2 bases short, with 12 bases between. Germline V gene sequence: CDR1 SQVTM, CDR2 ANQGSEA. The CDR3 runs 13 residues. CDR3 in amino acids: CSVVQVGTYEQYF. CDR3 nucleotide sequence: TGCAGCGTTGTACAGGTGGGGACCTACGAGCAGTACTTC.

A word on this clonotype: The junction and the germline gene differ at one end; a read error may be behind it. This chain uses TRBV6-2 or TRBV6-3 with TRBJ2-1; TRBD2 matches 13 bases. Germline CDR1 is MNHEY and CDR2 is SVGEGT. This CDR3 has 17 residues. CDR3 DNA sequence: TGTGCCAGCAGCTACTGGACTAGCGGGAGCTCCTACAATGAGCAGTTCTTC. It specifies CASSYWTSGSSYNEQFF.

CDR3 region: CASSYSSSGNTEAFF. For the CDR3, the DNA is TGTGCCAGCAGTTACTCGAGCAGTGGGAACACTGAAGCTTTCTTT. The chain uses TRBV6-5 and TRBJ1-1; no clear D. Germline CDR1 is MNHEY and CDR2 is SVGAGI. This CDR3 has 15 amino acids. V was shortened by 0 bases and J by 1 base, with 9 bases between the two germline ends.

The chain employs TRBV12-3 or TRBV12-4 and TRBJ1-5; possible D gene TRBD1, 5 bases. Trimming left V 4 bases short and J 0 bases short, with 10 bases between. This CDR3 is built from 15 residues. CDR3 region: CASSSGTLSNQPQHF. The CDR3, as DNA: TGTGCCAGCAGTTCCGGGACCCTTAGCAATCAGCCCCAGCATTTT.

The rearrangement links TRBV19 to TRBJ2-2; the D is unclear. Deletions cut 2 bases from V and 4 bases from J, with 8 bases between. CDR3 length: 14 amino acids. Germline assignment: CDR1 LNHDA and CDR2 SQIVND (reference sequence). CDR3 in DNA: TGTGCCAGTAGTATATTCGCCTCCACCGGGGAGCTGTTTTTT. This codes for CASSIFASTGELFF. The full variable domain, in which reference TRBV19 and TRBJ2-2 provide the parts outside the CDR3, is DGGITQSPKYLFRKEGQNVTLSCEQNLNHDAMYWYRQDPGQGLRLIYYSQIVNDFQKGDIAEGYSVSREKKESFPLTVTSAQKNPTAFYLCASSIFASTGELFFGEGSRLTVL.